This T cell receptor (beta chain) was recorded in a study of Tregs in tolerant kidney transplant recipients (dated by TCRdb to between 2018 and 2020). Regarding the complete study: The study applied TCRbeta sequencing to find donor-specific regulatory T cells before combined kidney and bone marrow transplantation and then followed those same cells after transplant. TCRbeta repertoire sequencing was used in 3 healthy controls to compare several methods for expanding Tregs specific for an allogeneic donor.

Beyond this particular receptor, the publication reports: The most biologically relevant and donor-specific TCRbeta repertoire appeared to be identified by expanding Tregs with activated donor B cells. The study was constrained by small patient numbers, and validation of the findings is required in larger populations and under other immunosuppression protocols. Biological reproducibility was not directly assessed, although technical replication error appeared to be minimal.

V drops 1 base and J drops 5 bases, leaving 9 bases in between. From the cysteine through the phenylalanine, the CDR3 covers 14 amino acids. The sequence is cut down to CDR3 DNA, 42 bases in frame from base 1. The germline V gene supplies CDR1 MGHRA and CDR2 YSYEKL. For TCRbeta CDR3 sequencing, genomic DNA from the sorted cells was extracted using the QIAGEN DNeasy Blood and Tissue Kit. High-throughput TCRbeta CDR3 sequencing, which included PCR amplification with bias correction and internal controls, was done commercially through immunoSEQ. In the paper's pipeline: Unique productive TCRbeta sequences were defined by CDR3 nucleotide sequence when primers matched and otherwise by CDR3 amino acid sequence together with Vbeta and Jbeta genes. Sorting error was corrected by removing sequences shared between sorted populations at a frequency ratio of 2:1 or less, and the remaining shared sequences were assigned to the higher population. A sequence was defined as donor-reactive if the sequence was expanded at least 5-fold in CFSE-low cells compared with unstimulated cells and had a frequency of at least 0.01% in CFSE-low cells. Jensen-Shannon divergence, calculated on the top 100 TCRbeta sequences ranked by frequency, was used to quantify repertoire divergence. For samples with multiple sequencing runs, sorting error was corrected in each run separately before the runs were combined. What TCRdb holds here is the immuneACCESS table cut down to in-frame rearrangements. Part of the clones is not present; checked against another copy, under half of the missing clones reflect an unresolved V gene, and the others are unexplained. The DNA gave D and trimming, while V, J and clone size come from that table. The sample contains 120,000 or so clones, roughly 93% of them found a single time. Of the sample, nearly 0.6% falls within the top ten clones.

Thawed PBMCs were FACS-sorted into unstimulated Tregs (CD4+CD25+CD127-), CD4+ non-Tregs (CD4+CD25-), CD4 cells and CD8 cells. Blood from healthy controls was obtained either from healthy volunteers or as purchased buffy coats. Healthy control blood was processed by Ficoll density gradient to PBMCs and cryopreserved; patient PBMCs were collected before and after transplant. Regarding this clone: What antigen it recognizes has not been identified. Base-call qualities are not available, and no considerably larger clone is one nucleotide away.

Sequences were obtained from CD4+ T cells from blood. The receptor was isolated from a human donor in good health. This receptor chain uses TRBV4-1 and TRBJ2-1; there is no confident call for the D gene. In nucleotide form, the sequence is TGCGCCAGCAGCCAAGTATTTGAAAACAATGAGCAGTTCTTC. Translated, it gives CASSQVFENNEQFF.